The rows below give T cell receptor beta chains drawn from one sample of a study of beta chain features in type 1 diabetes. Assay used: immunoSEQ multiplex PCR; TCRdb lists only in-frame clones, some missing. The sample has just over 600,000 clones, 15% to 19% seen once. The sequenced sample was naive CD4+ T cells from blood. Source of these receptors: a man aged 18 to 29 in good health. The CDR3 runs from the conserved cysteine through the conserved F or W. The order of the fields is J gene, clone size, D gene, V gene, CDR3 protein, CDR3 DNA. D genes are given only for firm matches. Only some rows state a clone size, as once, few, many or a class for expanded clones.

TRBJ2-1,.,TRBD1,TRBV18,CASSPGDRVANEQFF,TGTGCCAGCTCACCGGGGGACAGGGTGGCCAATGAGCAGTTCTTC
TRBJ1-5,few,TRBD1,TRBV28,CASSPTGRSNQPQHF,TGTGCCAGCAGTCCGACAGGGCGAAGCAATCAGCCCCAGCATTTT
TRBJ2-2,few,TRBD2,TRBV9,CATGLGGTGELFF,TGTGCCACGGGACTAGGGGGCACCGGGGAGCTGTTTTTT
TRBJ2-7,.,TRBD1,TRBV19,CASNRQGLNYEQYF,TGTGCCAGTAATCGACAGGGTCTAAACTACGAGCAGTACTTC
TRBJ2-7,.,TRBD1,TRBV27,CASSSKNRGLDF,TGTGCCAGCAGTTCGAAGAACAGGGGTTTGGACTTC
TRBJ1-5,.,.,TRBV18,CASSRGLSTTGNQPQHF,TGTGCCAGCTCAAGGGGACTTTCTACAACGGGCAATCAGCCCCAGCATTTT
TRBJ2-5,.,.,TRBV20-1,CSAPKQETQYF,TGCAGTGCTCCCAAACAAGAGACCCAGTACTTC
TRBJ1-1,.,.,TRBV19,CASSIGTSNTEAFF,TGTGCCAGTAGTATAGGGACCTCGAACACTGAAGCTTTCTTT
TRBJ1-1,few,.,TRBV7-2,CASSLSMNTEAFF,TGTGCCAGCAGCTTATCCATGAACACTGAAGCTTTCTTT
TRBJ2-5,.,.,TRBV25-1,CASSREPETQYF,TGTGCCAGCAGCAGGGAGCCAGAGACCCAGTACTTC
TRBJ2-2,.,.,TRBV7-8,CASSLARGYTGELFF,TGTGCCAGCAGCTTGGCCCGGGGATACACCGGGGAGCTGTTTTTT
TRBJ2-1,.,.,TRBV5-1,CASSLAVNEQFF,TGCGCCAGCAGCTTGGCCGTCAATGAGCAGTTCTTC
TRBJ1-2,few,.,TRBV18,CASSPGTYGYTF,TGTGCCAGCTCACCCGGGACCTATGGCTACACCTTC
TRBJ2-7,.,.,TRBV10-3,CAIKGDARHEQYF,TGTGCCATCAAAGGGGACGCGCGCCACGAGCAGTACTTC
TRBJ1-4,.,.,TRBV28,CASSFGQERKLFF,TGTGCCAGCAGTTTCGGCCAAGAACGAAAACTGTTTTTT
TRBJ1-4,.,TRBD1,TRBV27,CASSSWGTAEKLFF,TGTGCCAGCAGTTCATGGGGGACAGCTGAAAAACTGTTTTTT
TRBJ1-2,.,.,TRBV5-1,CASRGQPGQDYGYTF,TGCGCCAGCAGAGGTCAACCGGGACAAGACTATGGCTACACCTTC
TRBJ2-5,.,TRBD1,TRBV30,CAWRSGTGAWETQYF,TGTGCCTGGAGGTCCGGGACAGGGGCATGGGAGACCCAGTACTTC
TRBJ2-5,.,TRBD1,TRBV2,CASRGDRGPQETQYF,TGTGCCAGCAGGGGGGACAGGGGGCCACAAGAGACCCAGTACTTC
TRBJ2-3,.,TRBD2,TRBV29-1,CSVGGGYTDTQYF,TGCAGCGTCGGCGGGGGGTACACAGATACGCAGTATTTT
TRBJ2-3,.,.,TRBV15,CATSRIRDTQYF,TGTGCCACCAGCAGAATTCGGGATACGCAGTATTTT
TRBJ2-1,few,.,TRBV9,CASSVIQGSYNEQFF,TGTGCCAGCAGCGTAATCCAGGGCTCCTACAATGAGCAGTTCTTC
TRBJ1-2,.,TRBD1,TRBV2,CASSKRDRAGGYTF,TGTGCCAGCAGTAAAAGGGACAGGGCTGGCGGCTACACCTTC
TRBJ2-3,.,TRBD2,TRBV7-3,CASSLSASGVRDTQYF,TGTGCCAGCAGCTTAAGCGCTAGCGGGGTGCGAGATACGCAGTATTTT
TRBJ1-2,few,.,TRBV4-3,CASSQSDYGYTF,TGCGCCAGCAGCCAAAGTGACTATGGCTACACCTTC
TRBJ1-5,.,.,TRBV10-3,CAISGERDQPQHF,TGTGCCATCAGTGGTGAGAGGGATCAGCCCCAGCATTTT
TRBJ1-4,few,.,TRBV7-9,CASSIRGVRNEKLFF,TGTGCCAGCAGCATACGAGGGGTTCGAAATGAAAAACTGTTTTTT
TRBJ2-3,.,.,TRBV19,CASSIPGGYTDTQYF,TGTGCCAGTAGTATTCCCGGCGGCTACACAGATACGCAGTATTTT
TRBJ2-7,few,TRBD2,TRBV5-1,CASSSGTSPVEQYF,TGCGCCAGCAGCTCCGGGACTAGCCCCGTCGAGCAGTACTTC
TRBJ2-3,.,TRBD2,TRBV19,CASSIPSGRAGVHPSDTQYF,TGTGCCAGTAGTATTCCTAGCGGGAGGGCCGGCGTCCACCCGTCAGATACGCAGTATTTT
TRBJ1-5,.,.,TRBV5-1,CASSLEFRQPQHF,TGCGCCAGCAGCTTGGAGTTTAGACAGCCCCAGCATTTT
TRBJ2-5,.,.,TRBV11-1,CASSLGSGRQETQYF,TGTGCCAGCAGCTTAGGGTCCGGGAGACAAGAGACCCAGTACTTC
TRBJ1-2,.,.,TRBV4-3,CASSQGVGADYGYTF,TGCGCCAGCAGCCAAGGGGTGGGGGCGGACTATGGCTACACCTTC
TRBJ2-2,few,TRBD1,TRBV5-1,CASMTGVGELFF,TGCGCCAGCATGACAGGGGTCGGGGAGCTGTTTTTT
TRBJ1-1,few,.,TRBV20-1,CSARGVGAFF,TGCAGTGCTAGAGGGGTTGGAGCTTTCTTT
TRBJ2-2,.,.,TRBV29-1,CSVEATANTGELFF,TGCAGCGTTGAAGCTACAGCGAACACCGGGGAGCTGTTTTTT
TRBJ1-6,.,.,TRBV10-3,CATTGKSSYNSPLHF,TGTGCCACTACCGGGAAAAGCTCCTATAATTCACCCCTCCACTTT
TRBJ2-7,.,.,TRBV7-3,CASSPDPTFSYEQYF,TGTGCCAGCAGCCCCGACCCAACGTTCTCCTACGAGCAGTACTTC
TRBJ2-1,.,.,TRBV30,CAWKGPGPYNEQFF,TGTGCCTGGAAGGGACCGGGTCCCTACAATGAGCAGTTCTTC
TRBJ1-6,few,TRBD1,TRBV7-9,CASSQGGYNSPLHF,TGTGCCAGCAGCCAGGGGGGATATAATTCACCCCTCCACTTT
TRBJ1-5,few,TRBD1,TRBV28,CASSPGTGLNQPQHF,TGTGCCAGCAGTCCTGGGACAGGCCTCAATCAGCCCCAGCATTTT
TRBJ2-1,few,.,TRBV18,CASSPDNEQFF,TGTGCCAGCTCACCCGACAATGAGCAGTTCTTC
TRBJ1-2,few,.,TRBV29-1,CSVGEANYGYTF,TGCAGCGTTGGAGAGGCCAACTATGGCTACACCTTC
TRBJ1-5,.,TRBD1,TRBV9,CASSASPGGSNQPQHF,TGTGCCAGCAGCGCCAGCCCAGGGGGTAGCAATCAGCCCCAGCATTTT